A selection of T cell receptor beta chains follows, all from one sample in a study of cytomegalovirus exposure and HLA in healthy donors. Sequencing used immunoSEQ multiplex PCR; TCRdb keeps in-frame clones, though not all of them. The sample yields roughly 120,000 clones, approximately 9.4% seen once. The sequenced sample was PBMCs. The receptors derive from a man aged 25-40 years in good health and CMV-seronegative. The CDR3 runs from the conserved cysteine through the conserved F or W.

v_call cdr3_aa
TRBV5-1 CASSLDSGTGNEKLFF
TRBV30 CAWSFQDTYSYEQYF
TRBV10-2 CASSDGRGRPPQHF
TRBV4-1 CASSSRLTGGNDEAFF
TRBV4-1 CASSQGSYQGAGGNTIYF
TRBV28 CASTSTSGTQYF
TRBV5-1 CASSFTSTGSTDTQYF
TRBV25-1 CATLGEGVYQPQHF
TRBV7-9 CASSLVVPNTGELFF
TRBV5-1 CASSLDSPSYNEQFF
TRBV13 CASSFDGFPGNNEQFF
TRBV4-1 CASSRKGTGQADTQYF
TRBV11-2 CASSGDRQNEKLFF
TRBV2 CASSVTSGSSYF
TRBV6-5 CASSYGTSGYEQYF
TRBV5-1 CASSFTSGDLGEQFF
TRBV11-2 CASSLNRVNEQFF
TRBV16 CASSLREGGTEAFF
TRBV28 CAIQDRAYYGYTF
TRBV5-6 CASTLPDVAGEETQYF
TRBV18 CASSPQRDYGYTF
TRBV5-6 CASSLGLGSDSYEQYF
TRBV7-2 CASSPRVASGGAEDTQYF
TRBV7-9 CASSFMDTQYF
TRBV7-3 CASSRGGNTDTQYF
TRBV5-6 CASSFERNYGYTF
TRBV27 CASSLSTSGGALTGELFF
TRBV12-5 CASGLSRDFQETQYF
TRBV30 CAWTGGNGNTIYF
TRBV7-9 CASSQIRAGWDTEAFF
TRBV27 CASSPRTGGGTEAFF
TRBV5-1 CASSLDRGMNTEAFF
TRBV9 CASRGQGNSPLHF
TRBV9 CASSVLAGGAGETQYF
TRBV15 CATSRTTSGGSNEQFF
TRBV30 CAWRAPGANVLTF
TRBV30 CACRRRLAAYEQYF